These 14 T cell receptor beta chains were all obtained from the same sample, sequenced in a study of T cells in localized non-small cell lung cancer. Using immunoSEQ multiplex PCR, the repertoire was profiled, and TCRdb retains in-frame clones only, with some absent. The sample carries around 130,000 clones, more than 80% recorded once. This specimen was peripheral blood, taken before any cancer treatment. The receptors here all came from a female donor over 55 with stage I lung adenocarcinoma.

This clone was counted once. The chain employs TRBV10-1 and TRBJ2-1, with a weak D call TRBD1 (6 bases). In germline, CDR1 is WNHNN, CDR2 SYGVQD (reference sequence). The CDR3 is 15 residues long. V lost 3 bases and J lost 6, with 15 bases in between. CDR3 loop: CASSDLVRGGNEQFF. The CDR3 DNA is TGCGCCAGCAGTGATCTCGTCAGAGGGGGCAATGAGCAGTTCTTC.

CDR3 sequence reads: CASSDRVGGYTF. For the CDR3, the DNA is TGTGCCAGCAGTGACAGGGTAGGCGGCTACACCTTC. The chain is built from TRBV2 and TRBJ1-2; D possibly corresponds to TRBD1 (5 bases). CDR1 is SNHLY, CDR2 FYNNEI, per germline. V lost 3 bases to trimming and J lost 8 bases, with 10 bases between them. The CDR3 runs 12 residues.

Only one count was recorded for this clone. V is TRBV7-2 and J is TRBJ2-5, with a tentative D call TRBD1 (6 bases). Trimming took 1 base from V and 2 from J, leaving 8 bases between them. The CDR3 runs to 14 residues. CDR1 SGHTA and CDR2 FQGNSA come from the germline V gene. The CDR3 DNA reads TGTGCCAGCAGCTTAGGGGGGCTGCAAGAGACCCAGTACTTC. Its protein is CASSLGGLQETQYF.

This sequence joins TRBV7-3 and TRBJ2-6; unclear D gene. V was shortened by 6 bases and J by 4 bases, with 10 bases between the two germline ends. Per germline, CDR1 SGHTA and CDR2 FQGTGA. CDR3 length equals 14 residues. CDR3 loop: CASRSTGGANVLTF. The CDR3 DNA reads TGTGCCAGCAGGTCTACCGGAGGGGCCAACGTCCTGACTTTC.

The CDR3 DNA is TGTGCCAGCTCAGAACAGCGGACACAAGAGACCCAGTACTTC. Translated, it gives CASSEQRTQETQYF. This sequence joins TRBV18 and TRBJ2-5; either TRBD1 or TRBD2 may fit D (5 bases each). With 5 bases removed from V and 2 bases from J, the gap between germline ends came to 12 bases. The CDR3 is 14 residues long. Per the germline V gene, CDR1 is KGHSH and CDR2 is LQKENI.

The CDR3 loop is CASSAETGMNTEAFF. CDR3 sequence (DNA): TGCGCCAGCAGCGCTGAGACAGGCATGAACACTGAAGCTTTCTTT. The chain joins TRBV5-1 to TRBJ1-1, with D possibly being TRBD1 (6 bases). V lost 4 bases and J 0 bases, leaving 13 bases between the germline ends. Germline assignment: CDR1 SGHRS and CDR2 YFSETQ. The CDR3 has 15 amino acids.

V gene TRBV2 combines with J gene TRBJ1-4; the match to TRBD1 covers 9 bases. The CDR3 is made up of 14 amino acids. Germline V gene sequence: CDR1 SNHLY, CDR2 FYNNEI. Germline trimming cut 1 base from V and 10 bases from J; bases unmatched to any gene: 4. The CDR3 protein is CASSEDRGLGKLFF. The CDR3 region has the DNA TGTGCCAGCAGTGAAGACAGGGGGCTGGGAAAACTGTTTTTT.

The chain links TRBV2 to TRBJ2-1; possibly TRBD1 for D (6 bases). CDR3 length equals 14 residues. Germline V gene sequence: CDR1 SNHLY, CDR2 FYNNEI. With 4 bases removed from V and 4 bases from J, the gap between germline ends came to 11 bases. In DNA, the CDR3 is TGTGCCAGCAGTGTGCGGACAGCGTACAATGAGCAGTTCTTC. It codes for CASSVRTAYNEQFF.

The rearrangement uses TRBV7-3 and TRBJ1-2; 7 bases line up with TRBD1. The CDR3 sequence is 13 residues long. Germline CDR1 reads SGHTA; CDR2 reads FQGTGA. The junction had 8 bases not matched to a gene; V was cut back by 6 bases and J by 7 bases. The CDR3 DNA reads TGTGCCAGCAGTCATACAGGGGCTTCTGGCTACACCTTC. It codes for CASSHTGASGYTF.

The chain couples TRBV5-1 to TRBJ2-7; D is uncertain. The V gene's germline CDR1 is SGHRS and CDR2 YFSETQ. The CDR3 totals 13 residues. The germline V and J ends were trimmed by 3 bases and 6 bases, with 13 bases remaining between them. The CDR3 protein is CASSSTQRSEQYF. The CDR3 DNA reads TGCGCCAGCAGCTCGACCCAAAGGAGCGAGCAGTACTTC.

V is TRBV5-1 and J is TRBJ1-2; D is undetermined. The CDR3 runs to 12 residues. Germline V gene sequence: CDR1 SGHRS, CDR2 YFSETQ. V lost 5 bases and J 0 bases, leaving 5 bases between the germline ends. In DNA, the CDR3 is TGCGCCAGCAGGGCGTCTAACTATGGCTACACCTTC. This translates into CASRASNYGYTF. The full variable domain, completed using reference TRBV5-1 and TRBJ1-2, is KAGVTQTPRYLIKTRGQQVTLSCSPISGHRSVSWYQQTPGQGLQFLFEYFSETQRNKGNFPGRFSGRQFSNSRSEMNVSTLELGDSALYLCASRASNYGYTFGSGTRLTVV.

The rearrangement links TRBV4-2 to TRBJ1-4; tentatively, D is TRBD1 (5 bases). The CDR3 totals 17 residues. V lost 0 bases and J 10 bases, leaving 21 bases between the germline ends. The V gene's germline CDR1 is LGHNA and CDR2 YNFKEQ. The CDR3 coding sequence is TGTGCCAGCAGCCAAGATGTCACGGCAGGGAAAACTGGAAAACTGTTTTTT. It yields the protein CASSQDVTAGKTGKLFF.

The chain has TRBV5-1 and TRBJ2-1, with unresolved D. V gave up 3 bases and J gave up 6 bases, with 13 bases separating them. Germline V CDR1 and CDR2: SGHRS, YFSETQ. This CDR3 contains 14 residues. The CDR3 sequence is CASSSVRATNEQFF. In DNA form, the CDR3 reads TGCGCCAGCAGCTCAGTTAGGGCTACCAATGAGCAGTTCTTC.

The J gene is TRBJ2-7, the V gene TRBV16, with 9 bases fitting TRBD1. V was clipped by 8 bases and J by 6 bases; unmatched bases: 14. There are 15 residues in the CDR3. Germline V lookup: CDR1 KGHSY, CDR2 FQNENV. Here the CDR3 reads CASYPGQGLPSEQYF. Written as DNA, the CDR3 is TGTGCCAGCTACCCGGGACAGGGCCTCCCCTCCGAGCAGTACTTC.